This T cell receptor beta chain is from a study of T-cell memory formation after mild COVID-19. Whole-study findings and limits: Memory cells collected pre-infection included some clones that later responded, suggesting cross-reactive memory joined.

The CDR3 contains 15 residues. Trimming pared 8 bases from V and 3 bases from J, leaving 18 bases between. TCRdb re-derived calls from the 5' RACE reads in MiXCR, one entry per CDR3 protein. The sample includes roughly 450,000 distinct CDR3 sequences, roughly 18% of them seen just once. This clonotype has a handful of counts. Its antigen is currently unknown. What was sequenced was PBMCs or a T cell subset sorted from them (not recorded which). The receptor was isolated from an adult woman who had mild COVID-19 (a few samples of this study predate the infection). Cell type and time point are not known. The chain is built from TRBV12-3 or TRBV12-4 and TRBJ2-3, with D tentatively TRBD1 (7 bases). The CDR3 loop is CASSSGPGGTDTQYF. The CDR3 DNA is TGTGCCAGCTCGTCGGGGCCAGGGGGGACAGATACGCAGTATTTT.